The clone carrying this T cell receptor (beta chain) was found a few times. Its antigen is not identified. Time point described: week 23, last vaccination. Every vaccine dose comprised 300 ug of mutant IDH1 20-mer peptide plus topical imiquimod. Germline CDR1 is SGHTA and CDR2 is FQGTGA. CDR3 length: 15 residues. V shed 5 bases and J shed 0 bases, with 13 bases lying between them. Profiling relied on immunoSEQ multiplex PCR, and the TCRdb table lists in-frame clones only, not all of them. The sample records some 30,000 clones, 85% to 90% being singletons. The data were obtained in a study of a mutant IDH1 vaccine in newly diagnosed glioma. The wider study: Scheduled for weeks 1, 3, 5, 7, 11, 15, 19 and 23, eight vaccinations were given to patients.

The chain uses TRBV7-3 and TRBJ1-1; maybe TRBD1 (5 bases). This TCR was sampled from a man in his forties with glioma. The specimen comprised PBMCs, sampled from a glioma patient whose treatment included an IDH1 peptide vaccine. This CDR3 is CASSPAGTVNTEAFF. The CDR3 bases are TGTGCCAGCAGCCCCGCCGGGACGGTGAACACTGAAGCTTTCTTT.